Listed below are T cell receptor beta chains from one sample, sequenced in a study of blood T cell repertoires in COVID-19. Produced via immunoSEQ multiplex PCR; TCRdb's table is partial and in-frame only. The table lists roughly 360,000 clones, around 83% of them singletons. Material for sequencing was PBMCs or T cells enriched from blood (not recorded which). These receptors came from a woman in her forties or fifties who had recovered from COVID-19. CDR3s include the opening cysteine and the closing phenylalanine or tryptophan. Fields, in order: D gene, J gene, V gene, clone size, CDR3 length, CDR3 protein, CDR3 DNA. The D gene is left open where the match is weak. Size is omitted from some rows. Given values are once, few, many or a class for expanded clones.

>NA|TRBJ1-1|TRBV11-3|NA|12
CASSPENTEAFF
TGTGCCAGCAGTCCAGAGAACACTGAAGCTTTCTTT
>NA|TRBJ2-7|TRBV18|NA|13
CASSQGLDYEQYF
TGTGCCAGCTCACAAGGACTGGACTACGAGCAGTACTTC
>TRBD1|TRBJ2-1|TRBV28|NA|18
CASSLRWGSGGSYNEQFF
TGTGCCAGCAGTTTACGCTGGGGATCAGGGGGATCCTACAATGAGCAGTTCTTC
>TRBD2|TRBJ2-3|TRBV5-1|NA|15
CASSRSGGSTDTQYF
TGCGCCAGCAGCCGAAGCGGGGGTAGCACAGATACGCAGTATTTT
>TRBD1|TRBJ2-3|TRBV11-3|NA|15
CASSPRQGSADTQYF
TGTGCCAGCAGCCCGAGACAGGGGTCGGCAGATACGCAGTATTTT
>TRBD2|TRBJ2-1|TRBV11-2|NA|15
CASSLRGGQYNEQFF
TGTGCCAGCAGCTTACGCGGGGGGCAATACAATGAGCAGTTCTTC
>TRBD1|TRBJ2-1|TRBV6-4|NA|16
CASSAEGASSYNEQFF
TGTGCCAGCAGTGCTGAGGGGGCAAGCTCCTACAATGAGCAGTTCTTC
>TRBD1|TRBJ1-1|TRBV10-3|NA|16
CAISEKTTGLNTEAFF
TGTGCCATCAGTGAGAAAACGACAGGGTTGAACACTGAAGCTTTCTTT
>NA|TRBJ1-2|TRBV12-3/TRBV12-4|NA|12
CASRERDYGYTF
TGTGCCAGCCGGGAGCGAGACTATGGCTACACCTTC
>TRBD2|TRBJ2-2|TRBV18|NA|16
CASSPVAGFGTGELFF
TGTGCCAGCTCACCGGTAGCGGGCTTTGGGACCGGGGAGCTGTTTTTT
>NA|TRBJ1-6|TRBV7-9|NA|15
CASSENRVYNSPLHF
TGTGCCAGCAGCGAAAACAGGGTATACAATTCACCCCTCCACTTT
>NA|TRBJ1-6|TRBV5-4|few|16
CASSLPGQNYNSPLHF
TGTGCCAGCAGCTTGCCAGGACAGAACTATAATTCACCCCTCCACTTT
>TRBD2|TRBJ2-7|TRBV9|NA|15
CASSVGGRAPYEQYF
TGTGCCAGCAGCGTAGGCGGGAGGGCCCCCTACGAGCAGTACTTC
>NA|TRBJ1-1|TRBV7-9|once|14
CASSFPLRRAEAFF
TGTGCCAGCAGCTTCCCGTTGAGGAGGGCTGAAGCTTTCTTT
>TRBD1|TRBJ1-6|TRBV19|NA|13
CASSGQGNSPLHF
TGTGCCAGTTCCGGACAGGGAAATTCACCCCTCCACTTT
>NA|TRBJ1-4|TRBV3-1/TRBV3-2|NA|14
CASSQGGTDEKLFF
TGTGCCAGCAGCCAAGGGGGCACCGATGAAAAACTGTTTTTT
>NA|TRBJ2-3|TRBV4-2|NA|17
CASSQDIAEVFTDTQYF
TGTGCCAGCAGCCAAGATATAGCGGAGGTTTTCACAGATACGCAGTATTTT
>NA|TRBJ2-1|TRBV6-2/TRBV6-3|NA|14
CASSLTEVDSLRVF
TGTGCCAGCAGTCTAACGGAGGTAGATAGCCTTCGGGTCTTC
>NA|TRBJ1-1|TRBV18|NA|14
CASSPMQAEREAFF
TGTGCCAGCTCACCAATGCAGGCCGAACGTGAAGCTTTCTTT
>TRBD1|TRBJ1-1|TRBV6-2/TRBV6-3|few|17
CASSYPEQGSRNTEAFF
TGTGCCAGCAGTTACCCGGAACAGGGGAGTAGAAACACTGAAGCTTTCTTT
>NA|TRBJ1-1|TRBV19|NA|14
CASSGGREGTEAFF
TGTGCCAGTAGTGGGGGCCGGGAGGGAACTGAAGCTTTCTTT
>NA|TRBJ1-6|TRBV5-5|NA|15
CASSSRDFPTSPLHF
TGTGCCAGCAGCTCCCGGGATTTCCCAACGTCACCCCTCCACTTT
>NA|TRBJ2-4|TRBV4-1|NA|15
CASSQGWRGQNIQYF
TGCGCCAGCAGCCAAGGTTGGAGAGGCCAAAACATTCAGTACTTC
>TRBD1|TRBJ2-7|TRBV5-1|NA|15
CASSNAGTGGDEQYF
TGCGCCAGCAGTAACGCCGGGACAGGGGGCGACGAGCAGTACTTC
>TRBD1|TRBJ2-7|TRBV11-3|NA|14
CASSVPGQAYEQYF
TGTGCCAGCAGCGTCCCGGGACAGGCCTACGAGCAGTACTTC
>NA|TRBJ1-5|TRBV4-1|NA|13
CASSQDAVVPQHF
TGCGCCAGCAGCCAAGATGCGGTGGTGCCCCAGCATTTT
>NA|TRBJ1-5|TRBV30|few|16
CAWSASGGTGAQPQHF
TGTGCCTGGAGTGCTTCCGGGGGGACCGGTGCTCAGCCCCAGCATTTT
>NA|TRBJ2-7|TRBV7-2|NA|14
CASSPYSGTYEQYF
TGTGCCAGCAGCCCTTATAGCGGTACCTACGAGCAGTACTTC
>TRBD1|TRBJ1-3|TRBV6-2/TRBV6-3|once|15
CASSSRTGSGNTIYF
TGTGCCAGCAGTTCCAGGACAGGGTCTGGAAACACCATATATTTT
>NA|TRBJ1-2|TRBV29-1|NA|13
CSVEAGGKTGYTF
TGCAGCGTTGAAGCCGGGGGGAAGACTGGCTACACCTTC
>NA|TRBJ1-5|TRBV2|NA|16
CASSLDTGTLYQPQHF
TGTGCCAGCAGCCTCGACACAGGGACGCTTTATCAGCCCCAGCATTTT
>NA|TRBJ1-1|TRBV6-5|NA|13
CASLGRRGTEAFF
TGTGCCAGCCTAGGACGGCGGGGGACTGAAGCTTTCTTT
>TRBD1|TRBJ1-1|TRBV30|NA|12
CAWADRGRWAFF
TGTGCCTGGGCGGACAGGGGGCGCTGGGCTTTCTTT
>TRBD1|TRBJ2-7|TRBV27|NA|14
CASSPGQIYYEQYF
TGTGCCAGCAGTCCGGGACAGATTTACTACGAGCAGTACTTC
>TRBD1|TRBJ2-3|TRBV2|NA|12
CATRQGADTQYF
TGTGCCACCCGACAGGGGGCCGATACGCAGTATTTT
>NA|TRBJ1-2|TRBV5-4|NA|14
CASSPLGGSYGYTF
TGTGCCAGCAGCCCGCTCGGGGGATCCTATGGCTACACCTTC
>TRBD2|TRBJ2-1|TRBV5-1|NA|20
CASSFTGLAGGPSSYNEQFF
TGCGCCAGCAGCTTCACGGGACTAGCGGGAGGGCCTTCGTCCTACAATGAGCAGTTCTTC
>TRBD2|TRBJ2-3|TRBV5-1|NA|15
CASSFGTSVPDTQYF
TGCGCCAGCAGCTTCGGGACTAGCGTCCCAGATACGCAGTATTTT
>NA|TRBJ1-2|TRBV12-3/TRBV12-4|NA|11
CASSPGPGYTF
TGTGCCAGCAGCCCAGGGCCGGGCTACACCTTC
>NA|TRBJ2-2|TRBV6-4|NA|13
CASSGRGGGELFF
TGTGCCAGCAGCGGAAGAGGAGGCGGGGAGCTGTTTTTT
>TRBD1|TRBJ1-4|TRBV30|NA|13
CAWTTGAREKLFF
TGTGCCTGGACTACAGGGGCGCGGGAAAAACTGTTTTTT
>TRBD2|TRBJ2-7|TRBV11-2|NA|14
CASRTTGGGYEQYF
TGTGCCAGCAGAACGACGGGAGGGGGCTACGAGCAGTACTTC
>NA|TRBJ1-6|TRBV11-3|NA|17
CASSSNPAGIGNSPLHF
TGTGCCAGCAGCTCCAACCCGGCAGGGATCGGTAATTCACCCCTCCACTTT
>NA|TRBJ2-3|TRBV30|NA|14
CAWSVGGGGDTQYF
TGTGCCTGGAGTGTAGGGGGGGGCGGAGATACGCAGTATTTT